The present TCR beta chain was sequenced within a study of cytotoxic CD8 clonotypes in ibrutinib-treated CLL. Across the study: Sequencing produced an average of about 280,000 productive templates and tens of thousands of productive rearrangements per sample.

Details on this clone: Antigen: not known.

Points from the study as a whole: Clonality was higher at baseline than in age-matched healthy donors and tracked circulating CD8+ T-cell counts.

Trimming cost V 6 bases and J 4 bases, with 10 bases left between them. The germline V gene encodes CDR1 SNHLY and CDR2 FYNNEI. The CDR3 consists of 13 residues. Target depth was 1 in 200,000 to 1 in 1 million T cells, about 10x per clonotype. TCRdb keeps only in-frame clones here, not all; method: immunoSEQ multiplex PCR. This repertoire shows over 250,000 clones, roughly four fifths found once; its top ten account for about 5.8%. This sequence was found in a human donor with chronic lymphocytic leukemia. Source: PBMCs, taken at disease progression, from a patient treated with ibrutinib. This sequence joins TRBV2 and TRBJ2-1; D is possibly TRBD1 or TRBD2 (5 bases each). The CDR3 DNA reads TGTGCCAGCAGAGGGACCCCTTACAATGAGCAGTTCTTC. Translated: CASRGTPYNEQFF. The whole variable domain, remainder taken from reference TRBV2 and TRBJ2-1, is EPEVTQTPSHQVTQMGQEVILRCVPISNHLYFYWYRQILGQKVEFLVSFYNNEISEKSEIFDDQFSVERPDGSNFTLKIRSTKLEDSAMYFCASRGTPYNEQFFGPGTRLTVL.